Following are 22 T cell receptor beta chains from one sample sequenced in a study of blood T cell repertoires in COVID-19. Profiling relied on immunoSEQ multiplex PCR, and the TCRdb table lists in-frame clones only, not all of them. The profile shows over 200,000 clones, 80% to 85% of them singletons. Sequencing was performed on peripheral blood. These receptors all come from a human donor in a cohort sampled during active COVID-19.

This rearrangement joins TRBV7-9 to TRBJ2-3; 9 nucleotides line up with TRBD1. J gave up 3 bases and V 5 bases, and 9 bases lay outside the gene matches. The CDR3 consists of 16 residues. Per the germline V gene, CDR1 is SEHNR and CDR2 is FQNEAQ (reference sequence). The CDR3 DNA is TGTGCCAGCAGCCCTCGGACAGGGGTGGAGACAGATACGCAGTATTTT. Its translation: CASSPRTGVETDTQYF. Full variable domain (outside the CDR3, taken from reference TRBV7-9 and TRBJ2-3): DTGVSQNPRHKITKRGQNVTFRCDPISEHNRLYWYRQTLGQGPEFLTYFQNEAQLEKSRLLSDRFSAERPKGSFSTLEIQRTEQGDSAMYLCASSPRTGVETDTQYFGPGTRLTVL.

V usage is TRBV6-6 and J usage is TRBJ2-7, with D possibly TRBD2 on 6 matching bases. V gave up 2 bases and J gave up 0 bases, with 11 bases separating them. The CDR3 runs 15 residues. CDR1 is MNHNY and CDR2 is SVGAGI in the germline V gene (reference sequence). The CDR3 is CASSYRGGDSYEQYF. The CDR3 region has the DNA TGTGCCAGCAGTTACCGTGGAGGGGACTCCTACGAGCAGTACTTC.

V usage is TRBV29-1 and J usage is TRBJ2-7; 8 bases map to TRBD1. The junction had 3 bases not matched to a gene; V was cut back by 6 bases and J by 2 bases. Germline CDR1 is SQVTM and CDR2 is ANQGSEA. CDR3 length: 12 residues. The CDR3 sequence is CSVRTGTYEQYF. In nucleotides, the CDR3 is TGCAGCGTACGGACAGGGACCTACGAGCAGTACTTC.

This chain joins TRBV9 and TRBJ2-7; TRBD1 aligns across 7 bases. From germline, CDR1 is SGDLS and CDR2 YYNGEE. V shed 0 bases and J 0 bases; nucleotides not matched to a gene: 6. The CDR3 is made up of 16 amino acids. The CDR3 nucleotides read TGTGCCAGCAGCGTAGCTGCCAGGGACAGCTCCTACGAGCAGTACTTC. Encoded protein: CASSVAARDSSYEQYF.

This chain uses TRBV4-1 with TRBJ2-5; 9 bases are a match to TRBD1. Germline CDR1 is MGHRA and CDR2 is YSYEKL. There are 14 residues in the CDR3. J was trimmed by 3 bases and V by 4 bases; bases with no gene match: 3. CDR3: CASSLRDREETQYF. CDR3 nucleotides: TGCGCCAGCAGCCTCCGGGACAGGGAAGAGACCCAGTACTTC.

The chain carries TRBV9 and TRBJ2-5, with 7 bases aligning to TRBD2. There are 14 residues in the CDR3. Germline V gene data show CDR1 as SGDLS and CDR2 as YYNGEE. V was clipped by 0 bases and J by 4 bases; unmatched bases: 3. CDR3 protein: CASSVAGRGETQYF. CDR3 DNA sequence: TGTGCCAGCAGCGTAGCGGGGAGGGGAGAGACCCAGTACTTC.

The V call is TRBV28, the J call TRBJ2-1, with D perhaps TRBD1 (6 bases). Per germline, CDR1 MDHEN and CDR2 SYDVKM. V was shortened by 8 bases and J by 0 bases, with 14 bases between the two germline ends. The CDR3 extends over 15 amino acids. In DNA, the CDR3 is TGTGCCAGCCCCAGGCCGGACAGCTCCTACAATGAGCAGTTCTTC. Amino acid sequence: CASPRPDSSYNEQFF.

The V call is TRBV4-2, the J call TRBJ2-7, with D possibly being TRBD2 (5 bases). Trimming cost V 4 bases and J 2 bases, with 15 bases left between them. The CDR3 is 15 amino acids. CDR1 and CDR2 from the germline V gene are LGHNA and YNFKEQ. This CDR3 is CASSPLGEGPYEQYF. The CDR3 coding sequence is TGTGCCAGCAGCCCCCTAGGCGAGGGCCCCTACGAGCAGTACTTC.

The chain uses TRBV18 and TRBJ1-1; D gene unclear. The ends were cut back, 6 bases at V and 1 base at J, with 9 bases in the middle. This CDR3 has 13 residues. CDR1 is KGHSH and CDR2 is LQKENI in the germline V gene. The CDR3 nucleotides are TGTGCCAGCTCTCCCAACGGGAACACTGAAGCTTTCTTT. Protein: CASSPNGNTEAFF.

The chain recombines TRBV20-1 with TRBJ1-1; D is undetermined. In germline, CDR1 is DFQATT, CDR2 SNEGSKA (reference sequence). V was pared by 6 bases and J by 7 bases, with 12 bases between. There are 11 residues in the CDR3. The CDR3: CSALRASEAFF. The CDR3 DNA is TGCAGTGCCCTCCGCGCTAGTGAAGCTTTCTTT.

The gene calls are TRBV7-2 and TRBJ1-2; 7 bases agree with TRBD1. Germline trimming cut 5 bases from V and 2 bases from J; bases unmatched to any gene: 8. CDR1 is SGHTA and CDR2 is FQGNSA in the germline V gene. The CDR3 consists of 15 residues. The CDR3 sequence: CASSGREQGNYGYTF. The CDR3 nucleotides read TGTGCCAGCAGCGGGCGAGAACAGGGGAACTATGGCTACACCTTC.

The gene calls are TRBV4-1 and TRBJ2-7; 8 positions match TRBD2. V lost 2 bases and J lost 1; bases outside the gene matches: 10. This CDR3 is 17 amino acids long. The V gene's germline CDR1 is MGHRA and CDR2 YSYEKL. Here the CDR3 DNA reads TGCGCCAGCAGCCAACCAAGCGCGGGGGGCGCGTCCTACGAGCAGTACTTC. Translation: CASSQPSAGGASYEQYF.

The CDR3 loop reads CASSWGGGAYEQYF. The CDR3 coding sequence is TGTGCCAGCAGCTGGGGGGGTGGGGCCTACGAGCAGTACTTC. The chain links TRBV5-5 to TRBJ2-7; 7 positions agree with TRBD2. Germline V CDR1 and CDR2: SGHKS, YYEKEE (reference sequence). The J segment lost 2 bases and the V segment lost 3 bases, leaving 5 bases of the junction unmatched. The CDR3 is made up of 14 amino acids. The full variable domain, with the rest looked up from reference TRBV5-5 and TRBJ2-7, is DAGVTQSPTHLIKTRGQQVTLRCSPISGHKSVSWYQQVLGQGPQFIFQYYEKEERGRGNFPDRFSARQFPNYSSELNVNALLLGDSALYLCASSWGGGAYEQYFGPGTRLTVT.

The J gene is TRBJ2-5, the V gene TRBV28; 9 nucleotides line up with TRBD1. CDR3 length equals 14 residues. Germline V CDR1 and CDR2: MDHEN, SYDVKM. Trimming took 4 bases from V and 6 from J; bases not matched to a gene: 6. CDR3 residues: CASSSRQGGKTQYF. Here the CDR3 DNA reads TGTGCCAGCAGTTCCCGACAGGGGGGAAAGACCCAGTACTTC. Full variable domain (remainder filled in from reference TRBV28 and TRBJ2-5): DVKVTQSSRYLVKRTGEKVFLECVQDMDHENMFWYRQDPGLGLRLIYFSYDVKMKEKGDIPEGYSVSREKKERFSLILESASTNQTSMYLCASSSRQGGKTQYFGPGTRLLVL.

The chain couples TRBV24-1 to TRBJ1-2; possible D gene TRBD1, 5 bases. The germline V gene has CDR1 KGHDR and CDR2 SFDVKD. The CDR3 is made up of 14 amino acids. Trimming shortened V by 4 bases and J by 4 bases, and 12 bases separated the two germline ends. This CDR3 is CATSETGRGYGYTF. The CDR3 region has the DNA TGTGCCACCAGTGAAACAGGACGAGGCTATGGCTACACCTTC.

The CDR3 DNA reads as TGTGCCAGCAGTGAACCCGGGGGTTACGGTGAAAAACTGTTTTTT. Translation gives CASSEPGGYGEKLFF. The chain recombines TRBV25-1 with TRBJ1-4; weak D call: TRBD1 (5 bases). The CDR3 runs to 15 residues. CDR1 is MGHDK and CDR2 is SYGVNS in the germline V gene. V lost 2 bases and J lost 7, with 14 bases in between.

In its sample, this clone was seen a few times. The CDR3 DNA is TGCGCCAGCAGCTCAGGGGCGGGAGCCTACAATGAGCAGTTCTTC. This sequence encodes CASSSGAGAYNEQFF. The V call is TRBV5-1, the J call TRBJ2-1; D is possibly TRBD2 (7 bases). Germline V gene lookup returns CDR1 SGHRS and CDR2 YFSETQ. The CDR3 is 15 amino acids. V gave up 3 bases and J gave up 2 bases, with 12 bases separating them. The full variable domain, rest sourced from reference TRBV5-1 and TRBJ2-1, is KAGVTQTPRYLIKTRGQQVTLSCSPISGHRSVSWYQQTPGQGLQFLFEYFSETQRNKGNFPGRFSGRQFSNSRSEMNVSTLELGDSALYLCASSSGAGAYNEQFFGPGTRLTVL.

The CDR3 DNA reads as TGTGCCAGCAGGGAACCTAGCGCCCTCACCGGGGAGCTGTTTTTT. Translating gives CASREPSALTGELFF. The chain carries TRBV11-2 and TRBJ2-2; the D gene is possibly TRBD2 (6 bases). The length of the CDR3 is 15 residues. V dropped 6 bases and J dropped 4 bases, with 15 bases sitting between them. CDR1 and CDR2 from the germline V gene are SGHAT and FQNNGV. The full variable domain, rest sourced from reference TRBV11-2 and TRBJ2-2, is EAGVAQSPRYKIIEKRQSVAFWCNPISGHATLYWYQQILGQGPKLLIQFQNNGVVDDSQLPKDRFSAERLKGVDSTLKIQPAKLEDSAVYLCASREPSALTGELFFGEGSRLTVL.

V gene TRBV6-6 combines with J gene TRBJ1-6; no reliable D call. The CDR3 spans 14 residues. Germline V gene sequence: CDR1 MNHNY, CDR2 SVGAGI (reference sequence). Trimming removed 0 bases from V and 11 bases from J, with 11 bases in between. The CDR3 DNA reads as TGTGCCAGCAGTTACTCGTCGGGGAATACACCCCTCCACTTT. This translates into CASSYSSGNTPLHF.

This clone showed up just a few times. The chain carries TRBV4-2 and TRBJ2-7; 16 positions match TRBD2. The CDR3 length is 16 residues. Germline trimming cut 0 bases from V and 6 bases from J; bases unmatched to any gene: 2. The germline CDR1 and CDR2 sequences are LGHNA and YNFKEQ. The DNA for the CDR3 is TGTGCCAGCAGCCAAGATGGGACTAGCGGGAGGGGCGAGCAGTACTTC. Translation gives CASSQDGTSGRGEQYF.

The V and J genes are TRBV28 and TRBJ1-5; 10 bases fit TRBD1. The length of the CDR3 is 15 residues. In germline, CDR1 is MDHEN, CDR2 SYDVKM. V shed 6 bases, J shed 7 bases, and the junction held 9 bases outside the gene matches. The DNA of the CDR3 is TGTGCCAGCAGAACCGGGACAGGGGTAGGACAGCCCCAGCATTTT. This gives the protein CASRTGTGVGQPQHF.

The V and J genes are TRBV7-2 and TRBJ2-7; D gene ambiguous. Trimming stripped 1 base from V and 4 bases from J, with 8 bases between. The germline V gene has CDR1 SGHTA and CDR2 FQGNSA. This CDR3 region has 13 residues. CDR3 bases: TGTGCCAGCAGCTTAGGTAGCAGATACGAGCAGTACTTC. It translates to CASSLGSRYEQYF.